A selection of T cell receptor beta chains follows, all from one sample in a study of siplizumab effects on memory and regulatory T cells. Profiled with immunoSEQ multiplex PCR; TCRdb holds only in-frame clones, not every one. The data contain about 100,000 clones, around 90% of them singletons. Sequencing was performed on CD4+ T cells sorted from blood. Receptors originate from a human donor in good health. CDR3s leave out the opening cysteine and the closing phenylalanine or tryptophan.

J,V,CDR3
TRBJ1-3,TRBV5-1,ASSSTGRGNTIY
TRBJ2-5,TRBV19,ATRTGTGEGGTQY
TRBJ2-2,TRBV5-1,ASSYLAGDTGELF
TRBJ2-6,TRBV5-1,ASSLAVSGANVLT
TRBJ1-1,TRBV2,ASSRGGTEAF
TRBJ1-2,TRBV5-5,ASSLAGTGAYGYT
TRBJ1-4,TRBV6-1,ASSGSSPNEKLF
TRBJ1-1,TRBV5-5,ASSPFLARANTEAF
TRBJ1-2,TRBV19,ASSPSVSNYGYT
TRBJ2-2,TRBV7-6,ASSQMTENTGELF
TRBJ1-5,TRBV18,ASSPDRGFQPQH
TRBJ2-1,TRBV7-6,ASSNLQGAHEQF
TRBJ1-2,TRBV7-6,ASSLPGGHGYT
TRBJ2-2,TRBV2,ASSDRGGRTGELF
TRBJ2-4,TRBV7-9,ASSSPGQGKNIQY
TRBJ2-4,TRBV2,ASGASGAKNIQY
TRBJ2-5,TRBV25-1,ASSPLGGEETQY
TRBJ2-3,TRBV5-1,ASRLALAGTSTDTQY
TRBJ1-4,TRBV7-6,ASSLDPPPDKEKLF
TRBJ1-4,TRBV9,ASSERQGTEKLF
TRBJ2-5,TRBV6-5,ASSYTTRGPGETQY
TRBJ2-7,TRBV6-5,ASGYEQY